The 23 T cell receptor beta chains in this list originate from one sample, sequenced in a study of blood T cell repertoires in COVID-19. Produced via immunoSEQ multiplex PCR; TCRdb's table is partial and in-frame only. The sample consists of 170,000 or so clones, 75% to 80% of them appearing once. Sample: peripheral blood. The receptors derive from a woman in her seventies with acute or convalescent COVID-19.

The chain joins TRBV18 to TRBJ2-4, with D possibly TRBD1 on 5 matching bases. This CDR3 comprises 19 residues. The germline V gene encodes CDR1 KGHSH and CDR2 LQKENI. Trimming took 0 bases from V and 1 from J, leaving 19 bases between them. The CDR3 loop is CASSPPGQDPGGAKNIQYF. The CDR3 nucleotides read TGTGCCAGCTCACCACCGGGGCAGGACCCAGGTGGGGCCAAAAACATTCAGTACTTC.

The J gene is TRBJ2-5, the V gene TRBV7-3; D is perhaps TRBD2 (6 bases). With 5 bases removed from V and 5 bases from J, the gap between germline ends came to 12 bases. This CDR3 spans 13 amino acids. Germline lookup yields CDR1 SGHTA and CDR2 FQGTGA. In nucleotides, the CDR3 is TGTGCCAGCAGCACCGGGAGTCAGGAGACCCAGTACTTC. Translating it yields CASSTGSQETQYF.

V usage is TRBV9 and J usage is TRBJ2-6, with 8 nucleotides matching TRBD1. Trimming took 0 bases from V and 1 from J; bases not matched to a gene: 6. The CDR3 has 18 amino acids. Germline V gives CDR1 SGDLS, CDR2 YYNGEE. CDR3 DNA: TGTGCCAGCAGCGTAGGGACAGGGACCGTATCTGGGGCCAACGTCCTGACTTTC. It encodes CASSVGTGTVSGANVLTF. Drawing the rest from reference TRBV9 and TRBJ2-6, the complete variable domain is DSGVTQTPKHLITATGQRVTLRCSPRSGDLSVYWYQQSLDQGLQFLIQYYNGEERAKGNILERFSAQQFPDLHSELNLSSLELGDSALYFCASSVGTGTVSGANVLTFGAGSRLTVL.

The V gene is TRBV5-6, the J gene TRBJ2-1; 9 nucleotides align to TRBD1. CDR3 size: 15 residues. Trimming took 3 bases from V and 0 from J; bases not matched to a gene: 1. CDR1 is SGHDT and CDR2 is YYEEEE in the germline V gene. The CDR3 region is CASSWGQGSYNEQFF. As DNA, the CDR3 is TGTGCCAGCAGCTGGGGACAGGGCTCCTACAATGAGCAGTTCTTC.

This clone was recorded only once. This chain uses TRBV27 with TRBJ2-5; 10 positions agree with TRBD1. The germline gives CDR1 MNHEY, CDR2 SMNVEV (reference sequence). This CDR3 is 14 amino acids long. V lost 4 bases and J lost 2; bases outside the gene matches: 1. CDR3 loop: CASSWGQGQETQYF. In DNA form, the CDR3 reads TGTGCCAGCAGTTGGGGACAGGGGCAAGAGACCCAGTACTTC.

The chain has TRBV19 and TRBJ2-1; 11 bases fit TRBD2. This CDR3 has 17 amino acids. V lost 5 bases to trimming and J lost 0 bases; unmatched junction nucleotides: 6. CDR1 is LNHDA, CDR2 SQIVND, per germline (reference sequence). This chain's CDR3 is CASSLRTSGSSYNEQFF. The CDR3 nucleotides are TGTGCCAGTAGTCTACGTACTAGCGGGAGCTCCTACAATGAGCAGTTCTTC.

The V and J genes are TRBV7-9 and TRBJ2-1; TRBD2 might be the D (5 bases). The germline gives CDR1 SEHNR, CDR2 FQNEAQ (reference sequence). The CDR3 runs 14 residues. V lost 6 bases and J 5 bases, leaving 14 bases between the germline ends. The CDR3 sequence: CASSFSHGDNEQFF. CDR3 nucleotide sequence: TGTGCCAGCAGTTTTAGCCACGGGGACAATGAGCAGTTCTTC. The complete variable domain, with remaining parts taken from reference TRBV7-9 and TRBJ2-1, reads DTGVSQNPRHKITKRGQNVTFRCDPISEHNRLYWYRQTLGQGPEFLTYFQNEAQLEKSRLLSDRFSAERPKGSFSTLEIQRTEQGDSAMYLCASSFSHGDNEQFFGPGTRLTVL.

This chain links TRBV30 with TRBJ2-7; 7 bases agree with TRBD1. This CDR3 contains 13 residues. The germline V gene has CDR1 GTSNPN and CDR2 SVGIG (reference sequence). The J segment lost 6 bases and the V segment lost 1 base, leaving 6 bases of the junction unmatched. This CDR3 reads CAWSAQGNGEQYF. In DNA, the CDR3 is TGTGCCTGGAGTGCACAGGGGAATGGCGAGCAGTACTTC.

This clone was seen more than once but under ten times. The chain uses TRBV19 and TRBJ2-1; D perhaps matches TRBD2 (5 bases). The V and J ends lost 5 bases and 3 bases respectively, with 8 bases between them. CDR3 length: 13 amino acids. The germline CDR1 and CDR2 sequences are LNHDA and SQIVND (reference sequence). The CDR3 sequence: CASSPRGYNEQFF. The CDR3 coding sequence is TGTGCCAGTAGTCCCCGGGGCTACAATGAGCAGTTCTTC.

The chain joins TRBV20-1 to TRBJ1-1; D remains ambiguous. Germline CDR1 and CDR2: DFQATT and SNEGSKA (reference sequence). This CDR3 region has 11 residues. The V end was cut by 6 bases, the J end by 6 bases, with 11 bases between. CDR3 protein: CSADRGAEAFF. CDR3 sequence (DNA): TGCAGTGCCGATAGAGGAGCTGAAGCTTTCTTT.

The V gene is TRBV2, the J gene TRBJ1-6; unclear D gene. With 6 bases removed from V and 7 bases from J, the gap between germline ends came to 13 bases. The CDR3 is 14 amino acids. Germline V gene lookup returns CDR1 SNHLY and CDR2 FYNNEI. The CDR3 DNA follows: TGTGCCAGCAGGACGGTTACGGGGAATTCACCCCTCCACTTT. Protein sequence: CASRTVTGNSPLHF.

This clone has just a few counts. Here the CDR3 reads CASGTSGSLGTDTQYF. CDR3 in DNA: TGTGCCAGTGGGACTAGCGGGAGCCTTGGCACAGATACGCAGTATTTT. V is TRBV19 and J is TRBJ2-3; 14 nucleotides align to TRBD2. The ends lost 8 bases at V and 1 base at J; junction bases unmatched: 5. Germline V lookup: CDR1 LNHDA, CDR2 SQIVND (reference sequence). There are 16 residues in the CDR3.

The J gene is TRBJ2-3, the V gene TRBV18; TRBD2 agrees at 9 bases. The CDR3 runs 17 residues. Germline loops: CDR1 KGHSH, CDR2 LQKENI. The V segment lost 3 bases and the J segment 1 base; nucleotides outside the gene matches: 8. DNA of the CDR3: TGTGCCAGCTCACCTTCTGTGGCTAGCGGGGGCACAGATACGCAGTATTTT. Amino acids: CASSPSVASGGTDTQYF.

The V call is TRBV3-1 (or the pseudogene TRBV3-2), the J call TRBJ1-5; D unclear. Germline loops: CDR1 LGHDT, CDR2 YNNKEL (reference sequence). The CDR3 has 12 residues. The V end lost 5 bases, the J end lost 4 bases, and 6 bases lay between the germline ends. The CDR3 region is CASSSYNQPQHF. Written as DNA, the CDR3 is TGTGCCAGCAGCTCTTATAATCAGCCCCAGCATTTT.

The genes are TRBV7-2 and TRBJ2-5; a possible D gene is TRBD2 (5 bases). Trimming left V 5 bases short and J 2 bases short, with 12 bases between. The CDR3 spans 14 residues. Germline assignment: CDR1 SGHTA and CDR2 FQGNSA. The CDR3 reads CASSRSGTQETQYF. The CDR3 nucleotides read TGTGCCAGCAGCCGTTCGGGAACACAAGAGACCCAGTACTTC.

This clone showed up just once. The chain carries TRBV9 and TRBJ1-2; 7 bases are shared with TRBD1. In germline, CDR1 is SGDLS, CDR2 YYNGEE. V lost 0 bases, J lost 6 bases, and 17 bases stayed unmatched. CDR3 length: 18 residues. Written as DNA, the CDR3 is TGTGCCAGCAGCGTAGAGTGGAGGGGGGCAGGGGGTATGGATGGCTACACCTTC. Translating it yields CASSVEWRGAGGMDGYTF. Together with reference TRBV9 and TRBJ1-2, the CDR3 gives the full variable domain: DSGVTQTPKHLITATGQRVTLRCSPRSGDLSVYWYQQSLDQGLQFLIQYYNGEERAKGNILERFSAQQFPDLHSELNLSSLELGDSALYFCASSVEWRGAGGMDGYTFGSGTRLTVV.

The V gene is TRBV6-1, the J gene TRBJ1-3; D may be TRBD1 (6 bases). CDR3 length equals 15 residues. Trimming cost V 5 bases and J 4 bases, with 15 bases left between them. Germline V gene sequence: CDR1 MNHNS, CDR2 SASEGT. CDR3: CASSRLQGFGNTIYF. DNA of the CDR3: TGTGCCAGCAGTCGCCTACAGGGCTTCGGAAACACCATATATTTT.

The V gene is TRBV30, the J gene TRBJ2-1; D possibly corresponds to TRBD2 (5 bases). The germline V gene encodes CDR1 GTSNPN and CDR2 SVGIG (reference sequence). V lost 7 bases to trimming and J lost 3 bases, with 16 bases between them. The CDR3 totals 14 residues. CDR3 coding DNA: TGTGCCTTGATTGGTGGACTGGGCTACAATGAGCAGTTCTTC. Its translation is CALIGGLGYNEQFF.

The V and J genes are TRBV29-1 and TRBJ2-3; no clear D. Between the trimmed V and J ends, which lost 2 bases and 3 bases, there was a span of 12 bases. CDR1 is SQVTM and CDR2 is ANQGSEA in the germline V gene. CDR3 size: 14 residues. CDR3 in amino acids: CSVETTQWTDTQYF. CDR3 DNA sequence: TGCAGCGTTGAAACTACCCAGTGGACAGATACGCAGTATTTT.

J is TRBJ2-1 and V is TRBV5-5; D is possibly TRBD1 (6 bases). Per germline, CDR1 SGHKS and CDR2 YYEKEE (reference sequence). The CDR3 is 17 residues long. Trimming took off 0 bases at V and 2 bases at J, with 15 bases between the two ends. The CDR3: CASSLDPRGSTYNEQFF. CDR3 sequence (DNA): TGTGCCAGCAGCTTGGACCCCAGGGGATCGACCTACAATGAGCAGTTCTTC.

This chain joins TRBV7-9 and TRBJ1-2; TRBD1 matches at 7 bases. Germline loops: CDR1 SEHNR, CDR2 FQNEAQ (reference sequence). The CDR3 covers 15 residues. Germline trimming cut 3 bases from V and 7 bases from J; bases unmatched to any gene: 11. CDR3 coding DNA: TGTGCCAGCAGCTTCGAAACAGGGGAGGTTTCTGGCTACACCTTC. Its protein is CASSFETGEVSGYTF.

This clone appeared a single time. The rearrangement uses TRBV7-3 and TRBJ2-2; maybe TRBD2 (5 bases). The length of the CDR3 is 15 residues. In germline, CDR1 is SGHTA, CDR2 FQGTGA. Trimming shortened V by 2 bases and J by 0 bases, and 7 bases separated the two germline ends. CDR3 region: CASSLAGANTGELFF. In nucleotides, the CDR3 is TGTGCCAGCAGCTTAGCGGGCGCGAACACCGGGGAGCTGTTTTTT.

This chain connects TRBV25-1 to TRBJ2-5; a weak D match, TRBD1 (5 bases). The V end was cut by 4 bases, the J end by 0 bases, with 12 bases between. The germline V gene encodes CDR1 MGHDK and CDR2 SYGVNS. CDR3 length: 15 amino acids. CDR3 sequence: CASSVDTAYQETQYF. CDR3 DNA sequence: TGTGCCAGCAGTGTGGACACAGCTTACCAAGAGACCCAGTACTTC.